This TCR beta chain is drawn from a study of beta chain features in type 1 diabetes (dated by TCRdb to 2017 to 2018). For context, the study as a whole: No differences in mean age, gender distribution, total cell number or subset yield were found between patients and healthy donors. A total of 107,917,701 sorted cells were examined across all samples, and RNA yield correlated strongly with the number of cells per subset. The study compared TCRB repertoires of sorted circulating CD4+ T cell subsets between recently diagnosed type 1 diabetes patients and matched healthy donors. Regulatory and stem cell-like memory subsets were isolated from only 8 patients and about eight healthy donors, whereas naive and central memory subsets came from all 30 or so donors.

In regard to this clone: Its antigen is unknown. It has no much larger one-base neighbor in the sample; base qualities were not kept.

Trimming removed 0 bases from V and 10 bases from J, leaving 10 bases between the germline ends. Counted from cysteine to phenylalanine, this CDR3 has 13 amino acids. The only DNA kept is the CDR3, 39 bases in frame from the first base. Sequences ENHRY (CDR1) and SYGVKD (CDR2) are obtained from the germline V gene. Each donor gave one peripheral blood draw, averaging approximately 0.11 L, which was collected into heparinised tubes. Naive, central memory, regulatory and stem cell-like memory CD4+ T cells were sorted on a BD FACSAria II using a panel including CD45RO, CCR7, CD25, CD127, CD95 and CD27. Purity was above 98% for every sorted population. Right away, PBMCs were isolated by Lymphoprep density gradient centrifugation and were stained directly, with no culture step. So that batch effects would be minimized, each experiment stained and sorted samples in pairs, pairing one healthy donor with one patient.

Paper-wide results and their limitations: Only small numbers of individuals were included in the HLA sub-analyses, which left unresolved whether HLA type had any influence on TCRB rearrangement. Type 1 diabetes patients showed a moderate but significant shortening of TCRB CDR3 length in all four CD4+ subsets. The naive, central memory and regulatory TCRB repertoires appeared to resemble one another more closely among patients than among healthy donors. At VDJ recombination sites, type 1 diabetes patients had fewer insertions and more deleted nucleotides, which implies abnormalities in thymic rearrangement. PCR may preferentially amplify shorter templates, but because patient and control samples were amplified and corrected together, any resulting skew would affect both groups equally. Because cDNA was sequenced instead of genomic DNA, highly expressing activated cells could be over-represented, though the groups showed no difference in activation or CD3 levels.

The entire isolated RNA was reverse transcribed using the High Capacity cDNA Reverse Transcription Kit, and thus expressed TCRB transcripts were sequenced. Naive, central memory and regulatory T cell samples underwent deep immunoSEQ sequencing, averaging around 3.9 million total reads per sample. Sorted cells were lysed in RLT buffer and RNA was extracted with DNase-treated RNeasy Micro or Mini kits, depending on cell number. Each cell subset was processed on its own to prevent cross-contamination, while patient and healthy donor samples were processed together. TCRB sequences were amplified from cDNA with the immunoSEQ multiplex PCR, producing 87-bp fragments spanning the CDR3 region. Amplicons were sequenced on the Illumina HiSeq platform. The source study handled its data this way. PCR bias was computationally corrected using synthetic template baselines, reads within Hamming distance 2 were collapsed, and singletons that could not be merged were discarded. By aligning reads against IMGT, V, D and J genes, CDR3 length, and insertions or deletions at six rearrangement sites were assigned. Clonotype counts were normalized to sorted cell number within each subset before computing true diversity and Gini coefficients with the tcR R package. Repertoire sharing was quantified using the overlap coefficient calculated on TCRB nucleotide sequences. Out-of-frame TCRB sequences from naive cells were analyzed as a proxy for the pre-selection repertoire. TCRdb's version of the immuneACCESS table is confined to in-frame rearrangements and falls short of the full clone set. An unresolved V gene accounts for under half of the shortfall where checked; the remainder is of unknown origin. V, J and clone size derive from that table, while D and trimming were established from the DNA sequence. This sample has 810,000 or so clones in its table, and roughly 15% of those were observed once. The top ten hold 0.02% to 0.025% of the sample.

The receptor was derived from a young woman in good health. In this chain, TRBV10-3 is recombined with TRBJ2-1; the D gene is perhaps TRBD2, from 5 matching bases. The specimen sequenced was naive CD4+ T cells from blood. This specimen's cell subset or site label, interpreted: true naive CD4+ T cells. The DNA sequence is TGTGCCATCAGTGAGTCGCGGGCACACGAGCAGTTCTTC. It codes for CAISESRAHEQFF.